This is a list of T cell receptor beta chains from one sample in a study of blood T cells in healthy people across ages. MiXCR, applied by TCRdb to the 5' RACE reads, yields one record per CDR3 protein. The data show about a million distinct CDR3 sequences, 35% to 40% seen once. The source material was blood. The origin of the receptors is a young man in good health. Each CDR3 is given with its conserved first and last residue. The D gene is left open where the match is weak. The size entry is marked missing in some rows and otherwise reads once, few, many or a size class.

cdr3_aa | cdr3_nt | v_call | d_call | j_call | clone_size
CASSQESRGWTEAFF | TGCGCCAGCAGCCAAGAATCGAGGGGGTGGACTGAAGCTTTCTTT | TRBV4-3 | NA | TRBJ1-1 | few
CASSPVTGRDYGYTF | TGTGCCAGCAGTCCCGTTACAGGCAGGGACTATGGCTACACCTTC | TRBV6-5 | NA | TRBJ1-2 | few
CASSAGQWNYGYTF | TGTGCCAGCAGCGCCGGACAGTGGAACTATGGCTACACCTTC | TRBV9 | NA | TRBJ1-2 | few
CASSPGGATYEQYF | TGTGCCAGCAGTCCCGGCGGGGCGACCTACGAGCAGTACTTC | TRBV27 | NA | TRBJ2-7 | many
CAISDYVLGSGVVNEQFF | TGTGCCATCAGTGACTACGTTTTAGGTAGCGGGGTGGTGAATGAGCAGTTCTTC | TRBV10-3 | TRBD2 | TRBJ2-1 | few
CASSLWDFTSSYNEQFF | TGTGCCAGCAGTTTATGGGACTTCACGAGCTCCTACAATGAGCAGTTCTTC | TRBV28 | NA | TRBJ2-1 | NA
CSARQSSNQPQHF | TGCAGTGCTAGACAGAGTAGCAATCAGCCCCAGCATTTT | TRBV20-1 | NA | TRBJ1-5 | few
CASSESRGQQFF | TGTGCCAGCAGTGAAAGCCGGGGCCAGCAGTTCTTC | TRBV12-3/TRBV12-4 | NA | TRBJ2-1 | NA
CASRGIRGSGNTEAFF | TGTGCCAGCAGGGGAATCCGGGGTTCGGGGAACACTGAAGCTTTCTTT | TRBV6-5 | NA | TRBJ1-1 | few
CASSLPGQEIYGYTF | TGTGCCAGCAGTCTTCCGGGACAGGAGATCTATGGCTACACCTTC | TRBV6-1 | TRBD1 | TRBJ1-2 | NA
CAISENYEQYF | TGTGCCATCAGTGAGAACTACGAGCAGTACTTC | TRBV10-3 | NA | TRBJ2-7 | many
CASGMNRGFGETQYF | TGTGCCAGCGGGATGAACAGGGGTTTCGGTGAGACCCAGTACTTC | TRBV6-5 | TRBD1 | TRBJ2-5 | NA
CASSPHAGGSYEQYF | TGTGCCAGCAGCCCCCATGCAGGGGGCTCCTACGAGCAGTACTTC | TRBV14 | TRBD1 | TRBJ2-7 | few
CASRSDYSNQPQHF | TGTGCCAGCAGATCTGATTATAGCAATCAGCCCCAGCATTTT | TRBV12-3/TRBV12-4 | NA | TRBJ1-5 | NA
CASGLRGSETQYF | TGTGCTAGTGGTTTAAGGGGGTCGGAGACCCAGTACTTC | TRBV12-5 | NA | TRBJ2-5 | NA